Below, 23 T cell receptor beta chains from the same sample are listed, as sequenced in a study of cytotoxic CD8 clonotypes in ibrutinib-treated CLL. Here immunoSEQ multiplex PCR was the method, and the copy in TCRdb shows in-frame clones only, minus some. Among 250,000 to 350,000 clones listed, 76% were seen once. The sample here was PBMCs, taken at disease progression, from a patient treated with ibrutinib. These receptors all come from a human donor with chronic lymphocytic leukemia.

This clone was counted between two and nine times. The J gene is TRBJ2-2, the V gene TRBV5-1, with 7 positions matching TRBD2. CDR1 SGHRS and CDR2 YFSETQ come from the germline V gene. The ends lost 4 bases at V and 0 bases at J; junction bases unmatched: 3. This CDR3 has 15 residues. The CDR3 DNA reads TGCGCCAGCAGCCCCGGGACTACGAACACCGGGGAGCTGTTTTTT. Translated, it gives CASSPGTTNTGELFF. Full variable domain (outside the CDR3, taken from reference TRBV5-1 and TRBJ2-2): KAGVTQTPRYLIKTRGQQVTLSCSPISGHRSVSWYQQTPGQGLQFLFEYFSETQRNKGNFPGRFSGRQFSNSRSEMNVSTLELGDSALYLCASSPGTTNTGELFFGEGSRLTVL.

The genes are TRBV7-9 and TRBJ1-2; 7 nucleotides match TRBD1. The CDR3 has 13 residues. With V trimmed by 4 bases and J by 2 bases, 1 base remained unmatched. The germline V gene encodes CDR1 SEHNR and CDR2 FQNEAQ (reference sequence). This CDR3 is CASSSGQNYGYTF. As DNA, the CDR3 is TGTGCCAGCAGCTCGGGACAGAACTATGGCTACACCTTC.

CDR3 nucleotides: TGTGCCAGCAGCACCTCACAGAGCTTTGACACTGAAGCTTTCTTT. It codes for CASSTSQSFDTEAFF. This chain joins TRBV5-6 and TRBJ1-1, with D uncertain. With 4 bases removed from V and 3 bases from J, the gap between germline ends came to 16 bases. This CDR3 spans 15 amino acids. Germline V gene sequence: CDR1 SGHDT, CDR2 YYEEEE.

This rearrangement joins TRBV5-1 to TRBJ2-7; 7 nucleotides line up with TRBD1. V lost 4 bases, J lost 7 bases, and 11 bases stayed unmatched. The CDR3 runs 14 residues. Germline V gene lookup returns CDR1 SGHRS and CDR2 YFSETQ. CDR3 sequence: CASSRDRALGEQYF. As DNA, the CDR3 is TGCGCCAGCAGCCGAGACAGGGCGCTGGGTGAGCAGTACTTC.

The V call is TRBV29-1, the J call TRBJ2-1; D might be TRBD1 (5 bases). Germline V CDR1 and CDR2: SQVTM, ANQGSEA. This CDR3 is 14 amino acids long. V was cut by 3 bases and J by 2 bases, with 11 bases left in between. CDR3 DNA: TGCAGCGTTGACACAGGTAGAACCTACAATGAGCAGTTCTTC. Amino acids: CSVDTGRTYNEQFF.

V and J are TRBV7-9 and TRBJ2-1, with D possibly matching TRBD2 (5 bases). Germline-derived CDR1 and CDR2 are SEHNR and FQNEAQ (reference sequence). Deletions cut 5 bases from V and 0 bases from J, with 11 bases between. CDR3 length equals 15 residues. CDR3 sequence: CASSNYRDSYNEQFF. The CDR3 bases are TGTGCCAGCAGCAACTACCGGGACTCCTACAATGAGCAGTTCTTC.

This rearrangement joins TRBV27 to TRBJ2-7; D is uncertain. Per the germline V gene, CDR1 is MNHEY and CDR2 is SMNVEV (reference sequence). CDR3 length equals 13 residues. V lost 5 bases and J 6 bases, leaving 14 bases between the germline ends. For the CDR3, the DNA is TGTGCCAGCAGTGCCTCAATCTCAGGCGAGCAGTACTTC. It translates to CASSASISGEQYF.

The chain recombines TRBV7-9 with TRBJ2-2; D may be TRBD1 or TRBD2 (5 bases each). The CDR3 is 15 residues long. Germline assignment: CDR1 SEHNR and CDR2 FQNEAQ (reference sequence). V was cut by 1 base and J by 4 bases, with 10 bases left in between. The DNA for the CDR3 is TGTGCCAGCAGCTTAGTGGGGGAGCTCACCGGGGAGCTGTTTTTT. It translates to CASSLVGELTGELFF. The full variable domain, completed using reference TRBV7-9 and TRBJ2-2, is DTGVSQNPRHKITKRGQNVTFRCDPISEHNRLYWYRQTLGQGPEFLTYFQNEAQLEKSRLLSDRFSAERPKGSFSTLEIQRTEQGDSAMYLCASSLVGELTGELFFGEGSRLTVL.

This clone was picked up one time. CDR3 sequence: CAGLKGGMTNEQFF. DNA of the CDR3: TGTGCCGGGTTGAAGGGGGGTATGACCAATGAGCAGTTCTTC. The V and J genes are TRBV9 and TRBJ2-1, with D perhaps matching TRBD1 or TRBD2 (6 bases each). Between the trimmed V and J ends, which lost 10 bases and 6 bases, there was a span of 20 bases. Germline V lookup: CDR1 SGDLS, CDR2 YYNGEE. The CDR3 is 14 residues long.

This chain joins TRBV2 and TRBJ1-1; D is ambiguous. CDR1 is SNHLY and CDR2 is FYNNEI in the germline V gene. The ends were cut back, 9 bases at V and 5 bases at J, with 10 bases in the middle. The CDR3 has 11 residues. Here the CDR3 reads CARTDGTEAFF. CDR3 coding DNA: TGTGCCAGAACGGACGGTACTGAAGCTTTCTTT.

This clone came up once. The genes are TRBV4-1 and TRBJ2-5; TRBD1 agrees at 8 bases. The CDR3 covers 12 residues. Germline V lookup: CDR1 MGHRA, CDR2 YSYEKL. J was trimmed by 5 bases and V by 4 bases; bases with no gene match: 0. CDR3 loop: CASSRTGETQYF. In DNA, the CDR3 is TGCGCCAGCAGCCGGACAGGGGAGACCCAGTACTTC.

Only a few counts were recorded for this clone. The chain carries TRBV29-1 and TRBJ1-2; 9 bases align to TRBD1. Germline CDR1 and CDR2: SQVTM and ANQGSEA. The length of the CDR3 is 12 residues. The ends lost 5 bases at V and 7 bases at J; junction bases unmatched: 5. CDR3 residues: CSVSEQGAGYTF. The CDR3 nucleotides read TGCAGCGTTTCCGAACAGGGGGCTGGCTACACCTTC. Full variable domain (outside the CDR3, taken from reference TRBV29-1 and TRBJ1-2): SAVISQKPSRDICQRGTSLTIQCQVDSQVTMMFWYRQQPGQSLTLIATANQGSEATYESGFVIDKFPISRPNLTFSTLTVSNMSPEDSSIYLCSVSEQGAGYTFGSGTRLTVV.

The chain combines TRBV5-1 with TRBJ2-3; the D gene is possibly TRBD1 (5 bases). V lost 0 bases to trimming and J lost 4 bases, with 12 bases between them. Germline V lookup: CDR1 SGHRS, CDR2 YFSETQ. This CDR3 is built from 15 residues. This CDR3 reads CASSLVGEGADTQYF. The CDR3 nucleotides are TGCGCCAGCAGCTTGGTTGGGGAAGGGGCAGATACGCAGTATTTT.

This sequence joins TRBV19 and TRBJ1-1; D ambiguous. The CDR3 contains 14 residues. V was shortened by 7 bases and J by 4 bases, with 16 bases between the two germline ends. Germline V gene lookup returns CDR1 LNHDA and CDR2 SQIVND (reference sequence). The chain's CDR3 is CASTSRSRSTEAFF. Written as DNA, the CDR3 is TGTGCCAGTACGTCGCGGAGTCGTAGCACTGAAGCTTTCTTT.

This chain joins TRBV4-1 and TRBJ2-7; 10 nucleotides line up with TRBD2. The CDR3 is made up of 14 amino acids. Germline V gene data show CDR1 as MGHRA and CDR2 as YSYEKL. The trim removed 4 bases at V and 2 bases at J, leaving 2 bases unmatched. The CDR3 bases are TGCGCCAGCAGCCTAGCGGGAGGACCCTACGAGCAGTACTTC. Residues: CASSLAGGPYEQYF.

The chain recombines TRBV27 with TRBJ1-5, with a weak D call TRBD1 (6 bases). There are 14 residues in the CDR3. V dropped 5 bases and J dropped 4 bases, with 12 bases sitting between them. From germline, CDR1 is MNHEY and CDR2 SMNVEV (reference sequence). DNA for the CDR3: TGTGCCAGCAGTCCGAGACAGGTGAATCAGCCCCAGCATTTT. It specifies CASSPRQVNQPQHF.

This chain uses TRBV29-1 with TRBJ2-1, with TRBD2 matching over 12 bases. This CDR3 spans 11 amino acids. In germline, CDR1 is SQVTM, CDR2 ANQGSEA. J gave up 16 bases and V 7 bases, and 8 bases lay outside the gene matches. CDR3 amino acids: CSARTSGTSFF. CDR3 DNA sequence: TGCAGCGCTAGGACTAGCGGGACATCCTTCTTC.

V usage is TRBV9 and J usage is TRBJ2-1; 7 positions match TRBD2. Trimming removed 0 bases from V and 1 base from J; junction bases left unmatched: 10. CDR3 size: 18 residues. CDR1 and CDR2 (germline): SGDLS, YYNGEE. The CDR3 coding sequence is TGTGCCAGCAGCGTAGAGGGCTCCTGGGGGGGTTCCTACAATGAGCAGTTCTTC. Encoded protein: CASSVEGSWGGSYNEQFF. The full variable domain, completed using reference TRBV9 and TRBJ2-1, is DSGVTQTPKHLITATGQRVTLRCSPRSGDLSVYWYQQSLDQGLQFLIQYYNGEERAKGNILERFSAQQFPDLHSELNLSSLELGDSALYFCASSVEGSWGGSYNEQFFGPGTRLTVL.

The chain combines TRBV5-6 with TRBJ1-2; D possibly corresponds to TRBD1 (6 bases). This CDR3 is built from 14 residues. Germline V lookup: CDR1 SGHDT, CDR2 YYEEEE. Trimming took off 1 base at V and 4 bases at J, with 11 bases between the two ends. The CDR3 sequence is CASSLLEGVYGYTF. The CDR3 bases are TGTGCCAGCAGCTTGCTTGAGGGGGTCTATGGCTACACCTTC.

V is TRBV4-2 and J is TRBJ1-2; possibly TRBD1 for D (6 bases). V shed 0 bases and J shed 2 bases, with 16 bases lying between them. The germline V gene has CDR1 LGHNA and CDR2 YNFKEQ. The CDR3 is 17 residues long. For the CDR3, the DNA is TGTGCCAGCAGCCAAGACACCTTGGGGGGGGGCAACTATGGCTACACCTTC. Its protein is CASSQDTLGGGNYGYTF.

The chain has TRBV2 and TRBJ1-2; 8 nucleotides align to TRBD1. The CDR3 spans 16 residues. Germline loops: CDR1 SNHLY, CDR2 FYNNEI. V shed 7 bases and J 1 base; nucleotides not matched to a gene: 11. The CDR3 nucleotides are TGTGCCAGCATTACTGAACCGGGACAGGATAACTATGGCTACACCTTC. Translation gives CASITEPGQDNYGYTF. Complete variable domain (other parts from reference TRBV2 and TRBJ1-2): EPEVTQTPSHQVTQMGQEVILRCVPISNHLYFYWYRQILGQKVEFLVSFYNNEISEKSEIFDDQFSVERPDGSNFTLKIRSTKLEDSAMYFCASITEPGQDNYGYTFGSGTRLTVV.

Here the CDR3 reads CASSPGTSYNEQFF. The CDR3 coding sequence is TGTGCCAGCTCACCTGGGACTTCCTACAATGAGCAGTTCTTC. The chain carries TRBV18 and TRBJ2-1, with D tentatively TRBD2 (6 bases). This CDR3 is built from 14 residues. In germline, CDR1 is KGHSH, CDR2 LQKENI. V was shortened by 3 bases and J by 1 base, with 7 bases between the two germline ends.

The J gene is TRBJ1-1, the V gene TRBV7-9; 9 bases fit TRBD1. CDR3 length: 16 amino acids. J gave up 0 bases and V 5 bases, and 7 bases lay outside the gene matches. Germline CDR1 and CDR2: SEHNR and FQNEAQ (reference sequence). The CDR3 region is CASSIYRGRMNTEAFF. The CDR3 nucleotides are TGTGCCAGCAGCATATACAGGGGGCGCATGAACACTGAAGCTTTCTTT.